Listed below are T cell receptor beta chains from one sample, sequenced in a study of T-cell reconstitution after alpha-beta-depleted transplantation in children. TCRdb reprocessed the PCR reads via MiXCR and lists one record per CDR3 protein. The sample shows 200,000 to 250,000 distinct CDR3 sequences, 8.4% of them seen only once. This specimen was PBMCs, mostly from graft donor cells, taken 360 days after TCRalphabeta/CD19-depleted stem cell transplant. These receptors originate from a male patient between 2 and 10 years old who had a stem cell transplant for acute myeloid leukemia, so the T cells may come from the graft donor. The CDR3 runs from the conserved cysteine through the conserved F or W. The order of the fields is clone size, V gene, CDR3 protein. Rows may omit the clone size; those that give it use once, few, many or a size class.

size: many; V: TRBV5-4; CDR3: CASSFSPAETQYF
size: many; V: TRBV7-9; CDR3: CASSRQVADNSPLHF
size: few; V: TRBV7-9; CDR3: CASSLVGQFNEQFF
size: many; V: TRBV5-1; CDR3: CASSSRTHLNTEAFF
size: few; V: TRBV20-1; CDR3: CSARAASGKETQYF
size: few; V: TRBV21-1; CDR3: CASVSGGGRAYNEQFF
size: .; V: TRBV7-8; CDR3: CASSLRRYTGELFF
size: few; V: TRBV5-1; CDR3: CASSRTGTAAPGNTIYF
size: few; V: TRBV7-3; CDR3: CASSFSGDLGETQYF
size: many; V: TRBV27; CDR3: CASSLSVGNTEAFF
size: many; V: TRBV20-1; CDR3: CSARDLQETQYF
size: many; V: TRBV5-5; CDR3: CASSFVQEKETQYF
size: .; V: TRBV20-1; CDR3: CSARARGLAKNIQYF
size: .; V: TRBV4-2; CDR3: CASSQGSGGARGETQYF
size: few; V: TRBV20-1; CDR3: CSARKRGSTDTQYF
size: .; V: TRBV9; CDR3: CASSLGLATETQYF
size: many; V: TRBV12-3/TRBV12-4; CDR3: CASSPESSYNEQFF